The 20 T cell receptor beta chains presented below share a single source sample, sequenced in a study of blood T cell repertoires in COVID-19. Using immunoSEQ multiplex PCR, the repertoire was profiled, and TCRdb retains in-frame clones only, with some absent. The repertoire holds around 58,000 clones, with less than 90% as singletons. The sample consisted of peripheral blood. The receptors come from a human donor in a cohort sampled during active COVID-19.

This clone was seen a single time. The CDR3 reads CASSILAGELFF. The CDR3 DNA reads TGTGCCAGCAGTATCCTTGCCGGGGAGCTGTTTTTT. The chain combines TRBV6-5 with TRBJ2-2; D not resolved. The germline V gene encodes CDR1 MNHEY and CDR2 SVGAGI. The V end lost 5 bases, the J end lost 6 bases, and 7 bases lay between the germline ends. This CDR3 is built from 12 residues.

The chain uses TRBV7-9 and TRBJ1-4; D remains unclear. Between the trimmed V and J ends, which lost 5 bases and 0 bases, there was a span of 10 bases. CDR3 size: 15 residues. Germline V gives CDR1 SEHNR, CDR2 FQNEAQ (reference sequence). The CDR3 spells CASSRGDPTNEKLFF. Here the CDR3 DNA reads TGTGCCAGCAGCCGCGGCGACCCAACTAATGAAAAACTGTTTTTT.

The chain links TRBV6-2 or TRBV6-3 to TRBJ1-1; 7 nucleotides agree with TRBD1. Unmatched junction bases numbered 6, after V lost 5 bases and J lost 6 bases. Germline V gives CDR1 MNHEY, CDR2 SVGEGT. CDR3 length equals 13 residues. The CDR3 region has the DNA TGTGCCAGCAGTCTAGGACAGGTCGCTGAAGCTTTCTTT. It codes for CASSLGQVAEAFF.

The chain joins TRBV3-1 (or the pseudogene TRBV3-2) to TRBJ2-7; 11 bases line up with TRBD2. Germline V lookup: CDR1 LGHDT, CDR2 YNNKEL (reference sequence). CDR3 size: 16 residues. V was clipped by 4 bases and J by 1 base; unmatched bases: 6. The CDR3 region has the DNA TGTGCCAGCAGCCCCGGGACTAGCGGTATATCCTACGAGCAGTACTTC. Residues: CASSPGTSGISYEQYF.

The chain uses TRBV6-5 and TRBJ1-2; no reliable D call. The V gene's germline CDR1 is MNHEY and CDR2 SVGAGI. This CDR3 comprises 14 residues. The V and J ends lost 7 bases and 3 bases respectively, with 15 bases between them. The CDR3 DNA sequence: TGTGCCAGCAATCTACCGACGAGGGACTATGGCTACACCTTC. Protein sequence: CASNLPTRDYGYTF.

This clone was picked up one time. The rearrangement links TRBV3-1 (or the pseudogene TRBV3-2) to TRBJ2-1; tentative D call: TRBD1 (5 bases). Deletions cut 3 bases from V and 10 bases from J, with 13 bases between. Germline lookup yields CDR1 LGHDT and CDR2 YNNKEL (reference sequence). The CDR3 covers 13 residues. In DNA form, the CDR3 reads TGTGCCAGCAGCCATTCCAGGGCCCAGGAGCAGTTCTTC. It encodes CASSHSRAQEQFF.

V gene TRBV11-1 combines with J gene TRBJ1-2; D unclear. The CDR3 totals 11 residues. The germline V and J ends were trimmed by 6 bases and 4 bases, with 6 bases remaining between them. CDR1 is SGHAT, CDR2 FQDESV, per germline (reference sequence). The CDR3 sequence: CASSAGYGYTF. In DNA form, the CDR3 reads TGTGCCAGCAGTGCAGGCTATGGCTACACCTTC.

Notes on this clone: Within the sample, other DNA sequences also encode this same CDR3. The chain recombines TRBV10-3 with TRBJ1-1, with 7 bases fitting TRBD1. CDR3 length: 15 residues. CDR1 and CDR2 (germline): ENHRY, SYGVKD. Trimming at V came to 6 bases and at J to 1 base, leaving 8 bases not matched to a gene. CDR3 DNA: TGTGCCATCAGGGATAGAGACAGGGAGAACACTGAAGCTTTCTTT. Translating it yields CAIRDRDRENTEAFF.

The chain carries TRBV4-1 and TRBJ1-3; tentative D call: TRBD1 (5 bases). The CDR3 extends over 19 amino acids. V was shortened by 3 bases and J by 0 bases, with 21 bases between the two germline ends. Germline V gene lookup returns CDR1 MGHRA and CDR2 YSYEKL. The CDR3 protein is CASSQEEGAWAYSGNTIYF. The CDR3 DNA follows: TGCGCCAGCAGCCAGGAAGAAGGGGCGTGGGCTTACTCTGGAAACACCATATATTTT.

The chain couples TRBV29-1 to TRBJ1-1, with 7 bases identical to TRBD1. Germline CDR1 reads SQVTM; CDR2 reads ANQGSEA. The ends lost 4 bases at V and 6 bases at J; junction bases unmatched: 5. The CDR3 runs 12 residues. The CDR3, as DNA: TGCAGCGTTGCCAGGGGGTTGGCTGAAGCTTTCTTT. Translation: CSVARGLAEAFF.

The V gene is TRBV30, the J gene TRBJ1-1, with D uncertain. The CDR3 has 12 amino acids. The germline V gene has CDR1 GTSNPN and CDR2 SVGIG (reference sequence). V lost 6 bases and J lost 1, with 9 bases in between. The CDR3 region has the DNA TGTGCCTGTGTTAGTGGGAACACTGAAGCTTTCTTT. It codes for CACVSGNTEAFF.

The chain is built from TRBV12-3 or TRBV12-4 and TRBJ2-4; D unresolved. This CDR3 spans 12 amino acids. Trimming shortened V by 0 bases and J by 8 bases, and 5 bases separated the two germline ends. The chain's CDR3 is CASSLAQDIQYF. CDR3 coding DNA: TGTGCCAGCAGTTTAGCGCAGGACATTCAGTACTTC.

This chain links TRBV5-1 with TRBJ2-1; 8 bases align to TRBD2. Germline assignment: CDR1 SGHRS and CDR2 YFSETQ. V lost 3 bases and J lost 4; bases outside the gene matches: 6. The length of the CDR3 is 15 residues. Here the CDR3 reads CASSSGGAAYNEQFF. The DNA for the CDR3 is TGCGCCAGCAGCTCGGGGGGGGCCGCGTACAATGAGCAGTTCTTC.

Comments on this clone: This sample includes further DNA sequences coding for the same CDR3. V and J are TRBV7-2 and TRBJ1-1; TRBD1 agrees at 11 bases. The CDR3 is 15 amino acids. The junction had 5 bases not matched to a gene; V was cut back by 3 bases and J by 5 bases. CDR1 SGHTA and CDR2 FQGNSA come from the germline V gene. The CDR3 DNA reads TGTGCCAGCAGCTTCTGGACAGGGGGCGGTACTGAAGCTTTCTTT. Amino acids: CASSFWTGGGTEAFF.

This rearrangement joins TRBV6-6 to TRBJ1-1, with a tentative D call TRBD1 (5 bases). The CDR3 contains 14 residues. V dropped 1 base and J dropped 2 bases, with 8 bases sitting between them. Germline V CDR1 and CDR2: MNHNY, SVGAGI (reference sequence). The CDR3 sequence: CASSYFDSNTEAFF. CDR3 bases: TGTGCCAGCAGTTACTTCGACAGTAACACTGAAGCTTTCTTT.

The V and J genes are TRBV6-4 and TRBJ2-2, with TRBD1 identical over 8 bases. CDR1 MRHNA and CDR2 SNTAGT come from the germline V gene. This CDR3 contains 13 residues. V gave up 8 bases and J gave up 3 bases; unmatched junction bases: 2. CDR3 bases: TGTGCCAGCTCAGGGGGCGACACCGGGGAGCTGTTTTTT. Its protein product is CASSGGDTGELFF.

The V and J genes are TRBV19 and TRBJ2-7, with 8 nucleotides matching TRBD1. Germline V gene sequence: CDR1 LNHDA, CDR2 SQIVND (reference sequence). Germline trimming cut 2 bases from V and 1 base from J; bases unmatched to any gene: 10. This CDR3 comprises 17 residues. The CDR3: CASSITSSGQVSYEQYF. The CDR3 DNA reads as TGTGCCAGTAGTATAACCTCGTCGGGACAGGTATCCTACGAGCAGTACTTC.

The rearrangement links TRBV2 to TRBJ1-4, with D perhaps matching TRBD1 (5 bases). Germline-derived CDR1 and CDR2 are SNHLY and FYNNEI. Trimming removed 4 bases from V and 8 bases from J, with 20 bases in between. This CDR3 has 16 residues. The CDR3 reads CASSGNLRVTTEKLFF. The CDR3 coding sequence is TGTGCCAGCAGTGGCAACCTCAGGGTGACAACGGAAAAACTGTTTTTT.

V and J are TRBV6-5 and TRBJ2-7; a possible D gene is TRBD2 (6 bases). The V gene's germline CDR1 is MNHEY and CDR2 SVGAGI. The CDR3 spans 16 residues. V gave up 2 bases and J gave up 4 bases, with 18 bases separating them. CDR3 residues: CASSYVPGTLSYEQYF. For the CDR3, the DNA is TGTGCCAGCAGTTACGTACCTGGGACTCTCTCATACGAGCAGTACTTC.

The chain has TRBV9 and TRBJ2-5, with 7 bases lining up with TRBD2. The V and J ends lost 4 bases and 4 bases, in that order; junction bases with no gene match: 10. The CDR3 is 15 residues long. Germline V CDR1 and CDR2: SGDLS, YYNGEE. CDR3 protein: CASSPAGVSGETQYF. The CDR3 DNA reads TGTGCCAGCAGCCCCGCGGGGGTGAGTGGAGAGACCCAGTACTTC.